Below are 28 T cell receptor beta chains sequenced from a single sample in a study of blood T cell repertoires in COVID-19. The repertoire was sequenced with immunoSEQ multiplex PCR; TCRdb's copy has only in-frame clones and lacks some. The repertoire holds 230,000 or so clones, with 80% to 90% as singletons. The specimen was peripheral blood. The origin of the receptors is a man aged 35-49 years with active or convalescent COVID-19.

V usage is TRBV6-1 and J usage is TRBJ1-3; D is undetermined. This CDR3 has 15 amino acids. Trimming shortened V by 2 bases and J by 4 bases, and 12 bases separated the two germline ends. The germline gives CDR1 MNHNS, CDR2 SASEGT. Written as DNA, the CDR3 is TGTGCCAGCAGTGAAACCCGAGGACTGGGAAACACCATATATTTT. Its protein is CASSETRGLGNTIYF.

CDR3 sequence: CASSKVGGGLRGNQPQHF. The CDR3 bases are TGTGCCAGCAGCAAAGTGGGGGGAGGGTTAAGGGGCAATCAGCCCCAGCATTTT. The V and J genes are TRBV21-1 and TRBJ1-5. TRBV21-1 is a known pseudogene. The CDR3 is made up of 18 amino acids.

V is TRBV25-1 and J is TRBJ2-2, with 14 bases matching TRBD2. Losses at the gene ends were 4 bases for V and 4 bases for J; bases not matched to a gene: 2. The CDR3 sequence is 16 residues long. Germline CDR1 MGHDK, CDR2 SYGVNS. Here the CDR3 reads CASSGGTSGSTGELFF. The CDR3 DNA reads as TGTGCCAGCAGTGGTGGGACTAGCGGGAGCACCGGGGAGCTGTTTTTT.

The chain links TRBV7-3 to TRBJ1-4; tentatively, D is TRBD1 (6 bases). V was clipped by 5 bases and J by 8 bases, with 12 bases between them. CDR1 is SGHTA, CDR2 FQGTGA, per germline. CDR3 size: 13 residues. CDR3 amino acids: CASSGGHGEKLFF. In DNA, the CDR3 is TGTGCCAGCAGCGGGGGACATGGGGAAAAACTGTTTTTT.

The rearrangement joins TRBV2 to TRBJ2-2, with 8 bases matching TRBD1. V shed 7 bases and J 6 bases; nucleotides not matched to a gene: 10. The germline CDR1 and CDR2 sequences are SNHLY and FYNNEI. The CDR3 is 15 residues long. The CDR3 spells CASTGQGLGAGELFF. The CDR3, as DNA: TGTGCCAGCACCGGACAGGGCCTGGGGGCCGGGGAGCTGTTTTTT.

The genes are TRBV6-5 and TRBJ1-6; 7 nucleotides align to TRBD1. Germline-derived CDR1 and CDR2 are MNHEY and SVGAGI. The CDR3 totals 14 residues. V was clipped by 7 bases and J by 9 bases; unmatched bases: 9. The CDR3 sequence: CASTDRGQSSPLHF. For the CDR3, the DNA is TGTGCCAGCACAGATCGGGGACAGAGTTCACCCCTCCACTTT.

In its sample, this clone was seen a few times. The chain is built from TRBV30 and TRBJ1-2; D may be TRBD1 (5 bases). Germline-derived CDR1 and CDR2 are GTSNPN and SVGIG (reference sequence). This CDR3 contains 13 residues. V lost 5 bases and J 4 bases, leaving 14 bases between the germline ends. In nucleotides, the CDR3 is TGTGCCTGGGCCACCGGGACTCTCTATGGCTACACCTTC. Its translation is CAWATGTLYGYTF.

The chain has TRBV30 and TRBJ1-5; D may be TRBD1 (5 bases). The germline CDR1 and CDR2 sequences are GTSNPN and SVGIG (reference sequence). The germline V and J ends were trimmed by 2 bases and 5 bases, with 7 bases remaining between them. The CDR3 sequence is 12 residues long. In DNA, the CDR3 is TGTGCCTGGAGTTGGGGGGATCAGCCCCAGCATTTT. This codes for CAWSWGDQPQHF.

V is TRBV29-1 and J is TRBJ1-1; tentative D call: TRBD1 (6 bases). Between the trimmed V and J ends, which lost 3 bases and 1 base, there was a span of 15 bases. Germline V gene data show CDR1 as SQVTM and CDR2 as ANQGSEA. This CDR3 comprises 15 residues. The CDR3 coding sequence is TGCAGCGTTGACCCAACAGGGATTGGGAACACTGAAGCTTTCTTT. Its translation: CSVDPTGIGNTEAFF.

The chain uses TRBV2 and TRBJ2-5, with D uncertain. V was cut by 6 bases and J by 7 bases, with 15 bases left in between. The CDR3 loop spans 13 amino acids. Germline V gene data show CDR1 as SNHLY and CDR2 as FYNNEI. CDR3 bases: TGTGCCAGCAGCGAGACTGCAAGTTGGACCCAGTACTTC. The encoded protein is CASSETASWTQYF.

The chain has TRBV2 and TRBJ2-3; 12 bases agree with TRBD2. The CDR3 covers 16 residues. The junction had 9 bases not matched to a gene; V was cut back by 8 bases and J by 3 bases. CDR1 and CDR2 from the germline V gene are SNHLY and FYNNEI. CDR3 DNA sequence: TGTGCCAGCGTACTAGCGGGAGGTGATAGGACAGATACGCAGTATTTT. Encoded protein: CASVLAGGDRTDTQYF.

As regards this clone: A read error may produce the germline difference seen at one junction end. CDR3 sequence (DNA): TGTGCTAGCAGCTCTCGACAGGGAGGAAAACTGTTTTTT. It is translated as CASSSRQGGKLFF. The chain has TRBV7-7 and TRBJ1-4; 7 nucleotides align to TRBD1. The CDR3 runs to 13 residues. CDR1 and CDR2 from the germline V gene are SSHAT and FNYEAQ (reference sequence). Full variable domain (missing parts from reference TRBV7-7 and TRBJ1-4): GAGVSQSPRYKVTKRGQDVTLRCDPISSHATLYWYQQALGQGPEFLTYFNYEAQPDKSGLPSDRFSAERPEGSISTLTIQRTEQRDSAMYRCASSSRQGGKLFFGSGTQLSVL.

As regards this clone: Other nucleotide sequences from this sample produce the same CDR3. This chain joins TRBV24-1 and TRBJ2-2; possible D gene TRBD1, 5 bases. The CDR3 length is 15 residues. Germline values: CDR1 KGHDR, CDR2 SFDVKD. Trimming shortened V by 4 bases and J by 0 bases, and 8 bases separated the two germline ends. Written as DNA, the CDR3 is TGTGCCACCAGTGACCCGACAGCGAACACCGGGGAGCTGTTTTTT. This codes for CATSDPTANTGELFF.

This chain uses TRBV3-1 (or the pseudogene TRBV3-2) with TRBJ1-3; 7 bases are shared with TRBD1. CDR1 is LGHDT, CDR2 YNNKEL, per germline (reference sequence). V gave up 6 bases and J gave up 0 bases; unmatched junction bases: 2. There are 14 residues in the CDR3. CDR3: CASSRDSSGNTIYF. Written as DNA, the CDR3 is TGTGCCAGCAGTCGGGACAGCTCTGGAAACACCATATATTTT.

The J gene is TRBJ1-2, the V gene TRBV30; 9 bases are shared with TRBD1. With 6 bases clipped from V and 8 bases from J, the junction kept 4 bases outside the gene matches. This CDR3 contains 11 residues. From germline, CDR1 is GTSNPN and CDR2 SVGIG (reference sequence). In nucleotides, the CDR3 is TGTGCCTGCGGGACAGGGAACGGCTACACCTTC. Protein: CACGTGNGYTF.

This clone appeared a single time. The rearrangement links TRBV1 to TRBJ2-6; TRBD1, as called in the table, went unchecked against the DNA. TRBV1 is noted as a pseudogene. The CDR3 extends over 14 amino acids. The CDR3: CTSANRDGANVLTF. The CDR3 DNA sequence: TGCACCAGCGCCAACAGGGATGGGGCCAACGTCCTGACTTTC.

The chain is built from TRBV2 and TRBJ1-2; 9 bases agree with TRBD1. Germline CDR1 is SNHLY and CDR2 is FYNNEI. The junction had 7 bases not matched to a gene; V was cut back by 6 bases and J by 5 bases. The CDR3 totals 14 residues. As DNA, the CDR3 is TGTGCCAGCAGCGAACAGGGGGCGGGATATGGCTACACCTTC. As protein: CASSEQGAGYGYTF.

V is TRBV5-4 and J is TRBJ2-6; 8 bases map to TRBD1. Germline CDR1 and CDR2: SGHNT and YYREEE (reference sequence). The CDR3 is 18 amino acids. With 1 base clipped from V and 0 bases from J, the junction kept 6 bases outside the gene matches. The CDR3 bases are TGTGCCAGCAGCTTGATGGGACAGGTTAGCTCTGGGGCCAACGTCCTGACTTTC. Translating it yields CASSLMGQVSSGANVLTF.

This clone was counted a few times. V and J are TRBV11-3 and TRBJ2-3; 7 bases map to TRBD1. V shed 4 bases and J 6 bases; nucleotides not matched to a gene: 10. The CDR3 is 15 amino acids. CDR1 and CDR2 (germline): SGHNT, YENEEA. CDR3 in DNA: TGTGCCAGCAGCTCCCCAGGGGGTTTAGGGGATACGCAGTATTTT. Amino acids: CASSSPGGLGDTQYF.

This clone appeared once. The CDR3 DNA follows: TGTGCCAGCAGTGAACAATTCCTACAGGGGGCCTCTGGAAACACCATATATTTT. Its translation: CASSEQFLQGASGNTIYF. The rearrangement uses TRBV6-1 and TRBJ1-3, with 9 bases that match TRBD1. The CDR3 consists of 18 residues. The trim removed 2 bases at V and 0 bases at J, leaving 8 bases unmatched. Per the germline V gene, CDR1 is MNHNS and CDR2 is SASEGT.

V is TRBV5-1 and J is TRBJ1-1; the match to TRBD1 covers 8 bases. In germline, CDR1 is SGHRS, CDR2 YFSETQ. This CDR3 has 14 amino acids. V dropped 4 bases and J dropped 8; count of bases not matched to a gene: 10. Here the CDR3 DNA reads TGCGCCAGCAGCATACAGGGGGAAGATGGAGAAGCTTTCTTT. Translating gives CASSIQGEDGEAFF.

V is TRBV4-2 and J is TRBJ2-2; the match to TRBD2 covers 13 bases. The V gene's germline CDR1 is LGHNA and CDR2 YNFKEQ. The V and J ends lost 4 bases and 4 bases, in that order; junction bases with no gene match: 12. The CDR3 spans 19 residues. The CDR3 loop reads CASSPWTSGRSRGTGELFF. DNA for the CDR3: TGTGCCAGCAGCCCCTGGACTAGCGGGAGAAGTCGGGGCACCGGGGAGCTGTTTTTT.

This chain links TRBV5-1 with TRBJ2-7; 10 nucleotides align to TRBD1. J was trimmed by 6 bases and V by 3 bases; bases with no gene match: 6. CDR1 and CDR2 (germline): SGHRS, YFSETQ. The CDR3 runs to 14 residues. CDR3 sequence reads: CASSSRQGASEQYF. The CDR3 DNA follows: TGCGCCAGCAGCTCACGACAGGGGGCGAGCGAGCAGTACTTC.

V usage is TRBV5-8 and J usage is TRBJ1-2, with 7 bases lining up with TRBD1. Germline lookup yields CDR1 SGHTS and CDR2 YDEGEE. CDR3 length: 14 amino acids. J gave up 6 bases and V 2 bases, and 7 bases lay outside the gene matches. The CDR3 is CASSFGRGYHGYTF. The CDR3 DNA sequence: TGTGCCAGCAGCTTCGGCAGGGGGTATCATGGCTACACCTTC.

The gene calls are TRBV10-2 and TRBJ1-5; D uncertain. The CDR3 is 13 amino acids. With 8 bases removed from V and 1 base from J, the gap between germline ends came to 9 bases. Germline lookup yields CDR1 WSHSY and CDR2 SAAADI. The CDR3 bases are TGCGCCAGCGGCAGAGGGAGCAATCAGCCCCAGCATTTT. Residues: CASGRGSNQPQHF.

The chain is built from TRBV28 and TRBJ1-6; D may be TRBD1 (5 bases). This CDR3 is built from 15 residues. From germline, CDR1 is MDHEN and CDR2 SYDVKM. The V end was cut by 2 bases, the J end by 2 bases, with 7 bases between. The CDR3: CASSLEGAYNSPLHF. The CDR3, as DNA: TGTGCCAGCAGTTTAGAAGGGGCCTATAATTCACCCCTCCACTTT. Looking up the rest from reference TRBV28 and TRBJ1-6 gives the full variable domain: DVKVTQSSRYLVKRTGEKVFLECVQDMDHENMFWYRQDPGLGLRLIYFSYDVKMKEKGDIPEGYSVSREKKERFSLILESASTNQTSMYLCASSLEGAYNSPLHFGNGTRLTVT.

The rearrangement uses TRBV5-1 and TRBJ2-3, with 7 positions matching TRBD2. From germline, CDR1 is SGHRS and CDR2 YFSETQ. The CDR3 has 16 residues. V lost 0 bases, J lost 1 base, and 5 bases stayed unmatched. The CDR3 loop reads CASSLGGSIGTDTQYF. DNA for the CDR3: TGCGCCAGCAGCTTGGGCGGGAGTATCGGCACAGATACGCAGTATTTT.

The chain links TRBV19 to TRBJ1-5, with TRBD1 as a possible D gene (5 bases). Per the germline V gene, CDR1 is LNHDA and CDR2 is SQIVND (reference sequence). The CDR3 covers 15 residues. The V gene lost 5 bases and the J gene lost 0 bases, with 11 bases spanning the gap. The CDR3 DNA reads as TGTGCCAGTAGTCCCATCGGGGGTAGCAATCAGCCCCAGCATTTT. As protein: CASSPIGGSNQPQHF. Full variable domain (missing parts from reference TRBV19 and TRBJ1-5): DGGITQSPKYLFRKEGQNVTLSCEQNLNHDAMYWYRQDPGQGLRLIYYSQIVNDFQKGDIAEGYSVSREKKESFPLTVTSAQKNPTAFYLCASSPIGGSNQPQHFGDGTRLSIL.